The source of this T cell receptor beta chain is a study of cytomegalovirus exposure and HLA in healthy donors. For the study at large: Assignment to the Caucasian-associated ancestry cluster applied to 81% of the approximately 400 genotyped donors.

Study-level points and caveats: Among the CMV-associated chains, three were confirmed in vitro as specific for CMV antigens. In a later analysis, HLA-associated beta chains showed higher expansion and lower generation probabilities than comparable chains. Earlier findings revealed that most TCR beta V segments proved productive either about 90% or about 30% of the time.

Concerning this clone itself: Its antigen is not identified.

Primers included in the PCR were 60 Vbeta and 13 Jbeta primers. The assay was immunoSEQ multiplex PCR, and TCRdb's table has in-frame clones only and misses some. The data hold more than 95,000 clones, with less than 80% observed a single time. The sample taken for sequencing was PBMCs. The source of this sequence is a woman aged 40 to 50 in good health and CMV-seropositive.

Written as DNA, the CDR3 is TGTGCCAGCAGCCTGGGGACTAGCGGGAGTAGGGGGTCCCAGTACTTC. Translating gives CASSLGTSGSRGSQYF. The rearrangement uses TRBV7-2 and TRBJ2-5, with TRBD2 matching 14 bases. The trim removed 5 bases at V and 9 bases at J, leaving 11 bases unmatched. Germline lookup yields CDR1 SGHTA and CDR2 FQGNSA. The CDR3 is 16 residues long. Variable domain in full (rest from reference TRBV7-2 and TRBJ2-5): GAGVSQSPSNKVTEKGKDVELRCDPISGHTALYWYRQSLGQGLEFLIYFQGNSAPDKSGLPSDRFSAERTGGSVSTLTIQRTQQEDSAVYLCASSLGTSGSRGSQYFGPGTRLLVL.